This TCR beta chain was identified in a study of cytomegalovirus exposure and HLA in healthy donors. The CDR3 spans 14 residues. The germline gives CDR1 MNHEY, CDR2 SVGAGI. J was trimmed by 4 bases and V by 2 bases; bases with no gene match: 4. PCR involved 60 Vbeta and 13 Jbeta primers. Data came from immunoSEQ multiplex PCR; TCRdb stores just in-frame clones and leaves some out. The profile shows around 180,000 clones, 70% to 85% of them singletons. The J gene is TRBJ1-1, the V gene TRBV6-5, with 7 positions matching TRBD1. This TCR derives from a middle-aged woman in good health and CMV-seronegative. The sample taken for sequencing was PBMCs. CDR3 DNA sequence: TGTGCCAGCAGTTACACAGGGACAGCCACTGAAGCTTTCTTT. Protein: CASSYTGTATEAFF.